This T cell receptor (beta chain) was found in a study of shared clonotypes between healthy human individuals. Study observations and caveats: Naive CD4 clonotypes overlapped across a few donors at approximately 5.5%. A small donor pool kept down the genetic and exposure-history diversity that was represented. Generation probabilities were higher for clonotypes shared across all four sorted-subset donors than for unshared ones.

V dropped 5 bases and J dropped 9 bases, with 17 bases sitting between them. The CDR3 is made up of 13 amino acids. Germline lookup yields CDR1 SGHVS and CDR2 FQNEAQ. A word on this clone: Its specificity is not known.

Terminally differentiated effector memory CD45RA+ cells were excluded from the naive CD8 cells, which were CD45RO-negative and positively selected for CCR7. The authors split each subset's genomic DNA evenly across several immunoSEQ plates. The data were produced by immunoSEQ multiplex PCR, yet TCRdb's version contains in-frame clones alone and is incomplete. The sample yields approximately 1.9 million clones, about 94% seen once. The chain carries TRBV7-8 and TRBJ2-7, with D perhaps assigned TRBD1 or TRBD2 (6 bases each). The receptor was isolated from a young man in good health. Some clones in this sample may be carry-over from other donors' samples. The source material was naive CD8+ T cells from PBMCs. CDR3: CASSPVGSGAQYF. CDR3 DNA sequence: TGTGCCAGCAGCCCCGTGGGCTCGGGGGCGCAGTACTTC.